The T cell receptor beta chain under discussion was sequenced for a study of T cells in pancreatic ductal adenocarcinoma. General study points: Enrichment of CD45RO+ effector over naive T cells in tumors may bias clonality. Tumor and blood clonality did not differ significantly, about 0.11 versus 0.072. Blood had more productive templates and 8 to 9.5-fold more unique clonotypes than tumor.

The protocol was immunoSEQ multiplex PCR, while the TCRdb copy is restricted to in-frame clones and leaves out a portion. The table lists 8,500 to 9,500 clones, about nine tenths of them singletons, with around 3.3% in the top ten. Concerning this clone: Its specificity is unknown.

CDR3 length: 13 amino acids. CDR1 is MNHNS and CDR2 is SASEGT in the germline V gene. Trimming removed 8 bases at V and 1 base at J, with 8 bases between. The selected patients with pancreatic ductal adenocarcinoma had surgery but no neoadjuvant therapy. What was sequenced was PBMCs. V and J are TRBV6-1 and TRBJ1-4; D gene ambiguous. This clonotype was obtained from a human donor with pancreatic ductal adenocarcinoma. The CDR3 coding sequence is TGTGCCAGCCGTACAATAACTAATGAAAAACTGTTTTTT. It encodes CASRTITNEKLFF.